This passage covers 20 T cell receptor beta chains from one sample sequenced in a study of Ad26.COV2.S vaccination and SARS-CoV-2 variants. Sequencing was performed with immunoSEQ multiplex PCR; in TCRdb, only in-frame clones are kept and a portion is missing. The sample contains 450,000 to 550,000 clones, 89% of which appear only once. Stated treatment: 15 to 20 received Ad26.COV2.S at low or high dose, single or two shots; about 5 received placebo; per-sample allocation not given. Sampling was performed 63 days after the first vaccine or placebo injection. The source was peripheral blood, collected in a trial of Ad26.COV2.S vaccine versus placebo. The receptors here all came from a person aged 18-60 years who received the Ad26.COV2.S COVID-19 vaccine or a placebo.

This chain links TRBV2 with TRBJ1-6; D is unresolved. V was cut by 7 bases and J by 14 bases, with 15 bases left in between. CDR1 SNHLY and CDR2 FYNNEI come from the germline V gene. The length of the CDR3 is 12 residues. The CDR3 nucleotides read TGTGCCAGCAACCTGGGAGGGAGGGCCCTCCACTTT. It translates to CASNLGGRALHF.

This chain connects TRBV5-4 to TRBJ2-3; 12 bases fit TRBD2. After removal of 6 bases from V and 4 bases from J, the junction contained 6 bases not matched to a gene. This CDR3 has 15 amino acids. The germline CDR1 and CDR2 sequences are SGHNT and YYREEE (reference sequence). In DNA, the CDR3 is TGTGCCAGCAAGACTGGACTAGCGGGGTCAGATACGCAGTATTTT. Protein product: CASKTGLAGSDTQYF. The full variable domain, with the rest looked up from reference TRBV5-4 and TRBJ2-3, is ETGVTQSPTHLIKTRGQQVTLRCSSQSGHNTVSWYQQALGQGPQFIFQYYREEENGRGNFPPRFSGLQFPNYSSELNVNALELDDSALYLCASKTGLAGSDTQYFGPGTRLTVL.

The sample holds a few counts of this clone. The chain recombines TRBV27 with TRBJ1-6, with D possibly being TRBD1 (6 bases). This CDR3 contains 16 residues. V lost 5 bases to trimming and J lost 7 bases, with 18 bases between them. Per the germline V gene, CDR1 is MNHEY and CDR2 is SMNVEV (reference sequence). CDR3 protein: CASSPTGRVPNSPLHF. The CDR3 bases are TGTGCCAGCAGTCCCACAGGGAGGGTCCCCAATTCACCCCTCCACTTT.

This chain uses TRBV5-6 with TRBJ2-3; 10 nucleotides align to TRBD1. Germline V gene sequence: CDR1 SGHDT, CDR2 YYEEEE. This CDR3 region has 16 residues. After removal of 4 bases from V and 6 bases from J, the junction contained 11 bases not matched to a gene. The CDR3 bases are TGTGCCAGCAGCCGGGACAGGGGTTTTTCCACGGATACGCAGTATTTT. Translating gives CASSRDRGFSTDTQYF.

V is TRBV6-5 and J is TRBJ2-1, with 8 positions matching TRBD1. V shed 2 bases and J 7 bases; nucleotides not matched to a gene: 7. The germline gives CDR1 MNHEY, CDR2 SVGAGI. This CDR3 has 15 residues. CDR3 coding DNA: TGTGCCAGCAGTTACATGCAGGGGGCGCAGAATGAGCAGTTCTTC. Translation gives CASSYMQGAQNEQFF.

The chain uses TRBV3-1 (or the pseudogene TRBV3-2) and TRBJ1-6; TRBD1 is a possible D gene (6 bases). Deletions cut 5 bases from V and 8 bases from J, with 19 bases between. The CDR3 length is 16 residues. Germline V gene lookup returns CDR1 LGHDT and CDR2 YNNKEL (reference sequence). This CDR3 is CASSLNRELRYSPLHF. The DNA for the CDR3 is TGTGCCAGCAGCTTAAACAGGGAACTTAGATATTCACCCCTCCACTTT.

This clone was found once. The chain employs TRBV6-5 and TRBJ1-5; TRBD1 matches 7 bases. Germline CDR1 and CDR2: MNHEY and SVGAGI. This CDR3 comprises 13 residues. J gave up 6 bases and V 6 bases, and 5 bases lay outside the gene matches. The CDR3 coding sequence is TGTGCCAGCAGAGGCAGGGGGGTTCAGCCCCAGCATTTT. This encodes CASRGRGVQPQHF.

The chain joins TRBV7-9 to TRBJ2-2, with 8 bases that match TRBD2. The germline V gene has CDR1 SEHNR and CDR2 FQNEAQ (reference sequence). Germline trimming cut 7 bases from V and 5 bases from J; bases unmatched to any gene: 27. This CDR3 is built from 21 residues. As DNA, the CDR3 is TGTGCCAGCACACCCCCCGAGCAGGGCAACCCTCGGGGGGGCCGAACCGGGGAGCTGTTTTTT. Protein sequence: CASTPPEQGNPRGGRTGELFF.

The CDR3 DNA follows: TGTGCCAGCAGCCATGGGGCCTCACCCCTCCACTTT. Its protein product is CASSHGASPLHF. The rearrangement links TRBV7-9 to TRBJ1-6; D may be TRBD1 (5 bases). CDR1 is SEHNR and CDR2 is FQNEAQ in the germline V gene (reference sequence). V lost 5 bases and J 10 bases, leaving 9 bases between the germline ends. The CDR3 length is 12 residues.

This clone has just one count. This rearrangement joins TRBV20-1 to TRBJ2-7; 16 bases fit TRBD2. Germline values: CDR1 DFQATT, CDR2 SNEGSKA (reference sequence). V trimming: 5 bases; J trimming: 9 bases; junction bases outside the gene matches: 7. CDR3 size: 14 residues. This CDR3 reads CSAGGTSGGAGQYF. The DNA of the CDR3 is TGCAGTGCTGGTGGGACTAGCGGGGGGGCCGGGCAGTACTTC.

The CDR3 coding sequence is TGTGCCAGCACCGACCCGAGACGGGAGAGGGATACGCAGTATTTT. Translated, it gives CASTDPRRERDTQYF. The J gene is TRBJ2-3, the V gene TRBV7-9; D may be TRBD2 (6 bases). Germline-derived CDR1 and CDR2 are SEHNR and FQNEAQ (reference sequence). V was clipped by 7 bases and J by 6 bases, with 20 bases between them. CDR3 length: 15 residues.

The chain employs TRBV5-1 and TRBJ1-1, with unresolved D. V lost 0 bases and J lost 11, with 20 bases in between. The CDR3 is 15 residues long. Germline loops: CDR1 SGHRS, CDR2 YFSETQ. CDR3: CASSLGRYTALGAFF. The CDR3 DNA follows: TGCGCCAGCAGCTTGGGGCGATACACAGCTCTGGGGGCTTTCTTT. Full variable domain (missing parts from reference TRBV5-1 and TRBJ1-1): KAGVTQTPRYLIKTRGQQVTLSCSPISGHRSVSWYQQTPGQGLQFLFEYFSETQRNKGNFPGRFSGRQFSNSRSEMNVSTLELGDSALYLCASSLGRYTALGAFFGQGTRLTVV.

This chain uses TRBV7-2 with TRBJ1-1; weak D call: TRBD1 (6 bases). The CDR3 runs to 16 residues. CDR1 and CDR2 from the germline V gene are SGHTA and FQGNSA. V shed 5 bases and J shed 0 bases, with 16 bases lying between them. This chain's CDR3 is CASSPRDMLLNTEAFF. The CDR3 DNA is TGTGCCAGCAGCCCCCGGGACATGCTTCTGAACACTGAAGCTTTCTTT.

The chain couples TRBV4-1 to TRBJ2-1; the D gene is possibly TRBD1 (5 bases). In germline, CDR1 is MGHRA, CDR2 YSYEKL. CDR3 length: 16 amino acids. The ends were cut back, 0 bases at V and 2 bases at J, with 11 bases in the middle. The CDR3 sequence is CASSQDWQGTYNEQFF. The DNA of the CDR3 is TGCGCCAGCAGCCAAGACTGGCAGGGAACCTACAATGAGCAGTTCTTC.

The chain employs TRBV12-3 or TRBV12-4 and TRBJ2-2; D call uncertain. The CDR3 is made up of 13 amino acids. V lost 8 bases and J 2 bases, leaving 9 bases between the germline ends. The CDR3 region has the DNA TGTGCCAGCGAGGATAGAAACACCGGGGAGCTGTTTTTT. Amino acids: CASEDRNTGELFF.

V and J are TRBV28 and TRBJ1-1, with TRBD1 identical over 9 bases. Germline assignment: CDR1 MDHEN and CDR2 SYDVKM. This CDR3 region has 15 residues. With V trimmed by 5 bases and J by 3 bases, 7 bases remained unmatched. Here the CDR3 reads CASSVTGQGDTEAFF. CDR3 in DNA: TGTGCCAGCAGTGTGACGGGACAGGGAGACACTGAAGCTTTCTTT.

This chain connects TRBV12-5 to TRBJ2-2; D ambiguous. This CDR3 has 14 amino acids. Trimming cost V 1 base and J 4 bases, with 7 bases left between them. From germline, CDR1 is LGHNT and CDR2 FRNRAP. For the CDR3, the DNA is TGTGCTAGTGGTTTGGAGGCAGCCACCGGGGAGCTGTTTTTT. It codes for CASGLEAATGELFF.

The rearrangement joins TRBV24-1 to TRBJ2-1; D may be TRBD1 or TRBD2 (6 bases each). Looked up from germline, CDR1 is KGHDR and CDR2 is SFDVKD. The CDR3 is 15 amino acids. Trimming shortened V by 4 bases and J by 8 bases, and 17 bases separated the two germline ends. This chain's CDR3 is CATSDPRGVSHEQFF. The CDR3 region has the DNA TGTGCCACCAGTGACCCAAGGGGGGTTAGCCATGAGCAGTTCTTC.

The chain is built from TRBV6-6 and TRBJ2-1; possibly TRBD2 for D (5 bases). This CDR3 contains 16 residues. With 9 bases removed from V and 1 base from J, the gap between germline ends came to 19 bases. The V gene's germline CDR1 is MNHNY and CDR2 SVGAGI (reference sequence). The CDR3 DNA follows: TGTGCCAGTTCTGAGCGGCCTGTCGGTTCCTACAATGAGCAGTTCTTC. Translating it yields CASSERPVGSYNEQFF.

The rearrangement links TRBV11-2 to TRBJ1-2, with D perhaps TRBD1 (5 bases). From germline, CDR1 is SGHAT and CDR2 FQNNGV. The CDR3 sequence is 13 residues long. V was trimmed by 2 bases and J by 4 bases, leaving 8 bases between them. CDR3 sequence reads: CASSLNRIYGYTF. The CDR3 region has the DNA TGTGCCAGCAGCTTAAACAGGATCTATGGCTACACCTTC.